One sample yielded the 18 T cell receptor beta chains listed below, sequenced in a study of T cells in Graves' hyperthyroidism and ophthalmopathy. Amplification of TCR beta CDR3 regions was performed using RNA transcripts as template. HTBI primers drove first-round RT-PCR of the TCR CDR3. TCRdb reprocessed the multiplex PCR reads with MiXCR, giving one entry per CDR3 protein. Among 400,000 to 450,000 distinct CDR3 sequences listed, 14% to 15% were seen once. Sequenced: blood. The receptors here all came from a man aged 18 to 35 with Graves' ophthalmopathy.

On this clonotype: A clone one base away is much larger, so this may be a read error. The gene calls are TRBV14 and TRBJ2-1, with TRBD1 as a possible D gene (5 bases). This CDR3 has 14 amino acids. V lost 1 base to trimming and J lost 6 bases, with 10 bases between them. From germline, CDR1 is SGHDN and CDR2 FVKESK. CDR3 in DNA: TGTGCCAGCAGCCAAGCATATAGGGGCAATGAGCAGTTCTTC. Translation: CASSQAYRGNEQFF.

This clonotype was observed at least ten times. This chain links TRBV6-1 with TRBJ2-1, with D maybe TRBD1 (5 bases). Germline values: CDR1 MNHNS, CDR2 SASEGT. The CDR3 totals 13 residues. V was clipped by 3 bases and J by 4 bases, with 7 bases between them. CDR3 residues: CASSEGPYNEQFF. The CDR3 nucleotides read TGTGCCAGCAGTGAGGGGCCGTACAATGAGCAGTTCTTC.

This clonotype was observed a handful of times. The chain recombines TRBV6-2 or TRBV6-3 with TRBJ1-1, with 10 bases lining up with TRBD1. Per the germline V gene, CDR1 is MNHEY and CDR2 is SVGEGT. The CDR3 sequence is 14 residues long. V lost 5 bases and J lost 5; bases outside the gene matches: 5. The CDR3 spells CASSDGTGETEAFF. For the CDR3, the DNA is TGTGCCAGCAGTGACGGGACAGGGGAAACTGAAGCTTTCTTT.

This clonotype was found a few times. V usage is TRBV4-1 and J usage is TRBJ2-1, with 12 bases that match TRBD2. This CDR3 spans 15 amino acids. Trimming cost V 1 base and J 15 bases; bases outside gene matches: 10. The germline CDR1 and CDR2 sequences are MGHRA and YSYEKL. CDR3 sequence (DNA): TGCGCCAGCAGCCAAGGTAGACTAGCGGGAGTGTCCGGGTTCTTC. It yields the protein CASSQGRLAGVSGFF.

This clonotype was picked up one time. A much more abundant neighbour one base away suggests this may be a read error. The CDR3 loop is CATRRDRRAHTEAFF. DNA of the CDR3: TGTGCCACCAGAAGAGATCGACGCGCCCACACTGAAGCTTTCTTT. The rearrangement links TRBV15 to TRBJ1-1, with unresolved D. The germline gives CDR1 LNHNV, CDR2 YYDKDF (reference sequence). The CDR3 runs to 15 residues.

At least ten counts were recorded for this clonotype. This chain links TRBV7-2 with TRBJ1-1, with D possibly being TRBD1 (6 bases). Germline V gene sequence: CDR1 SGHTA, CDR2 FQGNSA. The CDR3 is made up of 17 amino acids. The V end was cut by 5 bases, the J end by 2 bases, with 21 bases between. The CDR3: CASSPLTQTTGNTEAFF. The CDR3 bases are TGTGCCAGCAGCCCGTTAACACAAACGACAGGAAACACTGAAGCTTTCTTT.

This clonotype was counted at least ten times. CDR3: CASGFRQETQYF. For the CDR3, the DNA is TGTGCCAGCGGGTTCCGTCAAGAGACCCAGTACTTC. The chain couples TRBV6-1 to TRBJ2-5; no definite D call. The V end lost 8 bases, the J end lost 2 bases, and 9 bases lay between the germline ends. There are 12 residues in the CDR3. Germline values: CDR1 MNHNS, CDR2 SASEGT.

This clonotype was recorded at least ten times. The chain has TRBV13 and TRBJ2-3; possible D gene TRBD2, 5 bases. The CDR3 consists of 14 residues. Germline V gives CDR1 PRHDT, CDR2 FYEKMQ (reference sequence). Trimming took off 4 bases at V and 5 bases at J, with 13 bases between the two ends. The DNA for the CDR3 is TGTGCCAGCAGCTCAGGACTGCTAGGAGATACGCAGTATTTT. It specifies CASSSGLLGDTQYF.

The table lists this clonotype with many counts. The genes are TRBV30 and TRBJ2-7, with 7 bases identical to TRBD2. The V segment lost 8 bases and the J segment 4 bases; nucleotides outside the gene matches: 11. CDR3 length equals 13 residues. Germline V gives CDR1 GTSNPN, CDR2 SVGIG (reference sequence). The DNA of the CDR3 is TGTGCCGGTTCACTAGCGCCTTTTTACGAGCAGTACTTC. It encodes CAGSLAPFYEQYF.

This clonotype has a count of ten or more. This chain joins TRBV12-3 or TRBV12-4 and TRBJ1-2; D unresolved. The V gene lost 6 bases and the J gene lost 1 base, with 12 bases spanning the gap. The CDR3 has 14 amino acids. Here the CDR3 DNA reads TGTGCCAGCAGCTATCTGCGGGGTAACTATGGCTACACCTTC. Residues: CASSYLRGNYGYTF.

This clonotype was recorded many times. CDR3: CASRVGVSDGYTF. As DNA, the CDR3 is TGTGCCAGCAGGGTTGGGGTTTCAGATGGCTACACCTTC. This rearrangement joins TRBV2 to TRBJ1-2, with unresolved D. Trimming pared 6 bases from V and 6 bases from J, leaving 14 bases between. This CDR3 comprises 13 residues. Germline CDR1 SNHLY, CDR2 FYNNEI.

The chain uses TRBV4-2 and TRBJ2-3, with D perhaps matching TRBD1 or TRBD2 (5 bases each). The CDR3 is made up of 19 amino acids. The V gene lost 1 base and the J gene lost 2 bases, with 22 bases spanning the gap. Germline V lookup: CDR1 LGHNA, CDR2 YNFKEQ. In DNA form, the CDR3 reads TGTGCCAGCAGCCAAGTGGTGAAGGGGTGGGCCGGGGACACAGATACGCAGTATTTT. Translation: CASSQVVKGWAGDTDTQYF.

In its sample, this clonotype was seen many times. V and J are TRBV7-2 and TRBJ2-5, with a possible D match to TRBD2 (6 bases). The germline V and J ends were trimmed by 4 bases and 5 bases, with 14 bases remaining between them. This CDR3 contains 14 residues. Germline V gives CDR1 SGHTA, CDR2 FQGNSA. The CDR3 here is CASSSPGASETQYF. The CDR3 nucleotides are TGTGCCAGCAGCTCCCCGGGAGCCTCGGAGACCCAGTACTTC.

This chain connects TRBV5-1 to TRBJ2-7; D remains unclear. The germline V and J ends were trimmed by 2 bases and 2 bases, with 11 bases remaining between them. Germline V gene data show CDR1 as SGHRS and CDR2 as YFSETQ. The CDR3 consists of 14 residues. The CDR3 loop reads CASSFSSPAYEQYF. The CDR3 nucleotides are TGCGCCAGCAGCTTTAGTAGCCCGGCCTACGAGCAGTACTTC.

This clonotype was observed many times. V gene TRBV5-8 combines with J gene TRBJ2-1; TRBD1 aligns across 8 bases. This CDR3 spans 15 amino acids. The J segment lost 1 base and the V segment lost 2 bases, leaving 2 bases of the junction unmatched. In germline, CDR1 is SGHTS, CDR2 YDEGEE. This CDR3 reads CASSLGQGSYNEQFF. The CDR3 DNA follows: TGTGCCAGCAGCTTAGGACAGGGTTCCTACAATGAGCAGTTCTTC.

There are many counts of this clonotype. The chain joins TRBV11-2 to TRBJ2-5; 13 nucleotides line up with TRBD2. The V gene end was trimmed by 0 bases and the J gene end by 4 bases; junction bases not matched to a gene: 2. This CDR3 spans 16 amino acids. The germline gives CDR1 SGHAT, CDR2 FQNNGV. Here the CDR3 DNA reads TGTGCCAGCAGCTTAGATTGGACTAGCGGGGGAGAGACCCAGTACTTC. It specifies CASSLDWTSGGETQYF.

This clonotype was counted only a few times. V gene TRBV11-3 combines with J gene TRBJ2-5, with 8 bases that match TRBD1. This CDR3 spans 15 amino acids. V trimming: 5 bases; J trimming: 5 bases; junction bases outside the gene matches: 10. The germline V gene encodes CDR1 SGHNT and CDR2 YENEEA. The CDR3 region has the DNA TGTGCCAGCAGCGACCGGGACAGGCCCCGGGAGACCCAGTACTTC. Translating gives CASSDRDRPRETQYF.

The V call is TRBV7-9, the J call TRBJ1-3, with D hard to call. There are 15 residues in the CDR3. The ends were cut back, 2 bases at V and 0 bases at J, with 8 bases in the middle. Germline loops: CDR1 SEHNR, CDR2 FQNEAQ (reference sequence). This CDR3 is CASSLPGYSGNTIYF. CDR3 in DNA: TGTGCCAGCAGCTTACCGGGATACTCTGGAAACACCATATATTTT.